This TCR beta chain was retrieved from a study of T-cell memory formation after mild COVID-19. TCRdb re-analysed the 5' RACE reads in MiXCR, keeping a single row per CDR3 protein. The sample has 150,000 to 200,000 distinct CDR3 sequences; around 13% are singletons. Germline CDR1 is SGDLS and CDR2 is YYNGEE. The CDR3 has 18 amino acids. Trimming removed 4 bases from V and 1 base from J, with 18 bases in between. The chain recombines TRBV9 with TRBJ2-6; perhaps TRBD1 as D (6 bases). The sequencing sample was made of PBMCs or a T cell subset sorted from them (not recorded which). The receptor comes from a man in his late teens or twenties who had mild COVID-19 (a few samples of this study predate the infection). Cell type and time point are not known. This CDR3 reads CASSTRAGDLSGANVLTF. The CDR3 bases are TGTGCCAGCAGCACCCGAGCAGGGGACCTTTCTGGGGCCAACGTCCTGACTTTC.